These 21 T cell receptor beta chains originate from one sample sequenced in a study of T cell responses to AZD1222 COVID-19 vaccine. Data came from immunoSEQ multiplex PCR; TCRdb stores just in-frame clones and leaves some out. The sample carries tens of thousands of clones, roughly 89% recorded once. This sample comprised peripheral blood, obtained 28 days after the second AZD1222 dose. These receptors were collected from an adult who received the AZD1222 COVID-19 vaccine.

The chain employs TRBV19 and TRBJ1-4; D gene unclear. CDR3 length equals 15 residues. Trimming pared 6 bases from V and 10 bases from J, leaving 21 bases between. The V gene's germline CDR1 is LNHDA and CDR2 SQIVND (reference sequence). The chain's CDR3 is CASRPGLSRVTKLFF. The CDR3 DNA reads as TGTGCCAGTAGGCCTGGACTTTCCCGGGTTACAAAACTGTTTTTT.

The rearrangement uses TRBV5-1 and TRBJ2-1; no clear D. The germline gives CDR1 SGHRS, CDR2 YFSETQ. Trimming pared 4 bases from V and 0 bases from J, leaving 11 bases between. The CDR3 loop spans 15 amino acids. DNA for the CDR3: TGCGCCAGCAGCCTGCAGGCAAACTCCTACAATGAGCAGTTCTTC. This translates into CASSLQANSYNEQFF.

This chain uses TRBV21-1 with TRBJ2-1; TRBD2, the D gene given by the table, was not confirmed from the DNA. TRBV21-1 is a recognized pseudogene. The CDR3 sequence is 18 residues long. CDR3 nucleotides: TGTGCCAGCAGAGAAAGGCCTAGCGGCAGCAGCTCCTACAATGAGCAGTTCTTC. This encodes CASRERPSGSSSYNEQFF.

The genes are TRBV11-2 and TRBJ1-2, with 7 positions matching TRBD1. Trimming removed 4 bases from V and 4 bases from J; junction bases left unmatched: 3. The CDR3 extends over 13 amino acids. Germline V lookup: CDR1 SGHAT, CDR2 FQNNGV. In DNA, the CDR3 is TGTGCCAGCAGCTCCCGGGACAGCTATGGCTACACCTTC. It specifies CASSSRDSYGYTF.

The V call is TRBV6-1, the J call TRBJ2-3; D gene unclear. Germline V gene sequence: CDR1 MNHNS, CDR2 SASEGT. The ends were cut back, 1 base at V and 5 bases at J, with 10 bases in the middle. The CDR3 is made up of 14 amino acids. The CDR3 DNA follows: TGTGCCAGCAGTGAAGGAAACCGACTAGATACGCAGTATTTT. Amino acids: CASSEGNRLDTQYF.

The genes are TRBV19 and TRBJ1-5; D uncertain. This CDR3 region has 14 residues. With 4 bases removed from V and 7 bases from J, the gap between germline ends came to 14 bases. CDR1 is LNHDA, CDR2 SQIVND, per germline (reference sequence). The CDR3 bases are TGTGCCAGTAGTACCACGGGGATGCGACAGCCCCAGCATTTT. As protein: CASSTTGMRQPQHF.

The CDR3 DNA is TGTGCCAGCAGCCCCAGACAGGGCGCCCAAGAGACCCAGTACTTC. Its protein product is CASSPRQGAQETQYF. The V call is TRBV7-9, the J call TRBJ2-5; 7 bases align to TRBD1. The CDR3 has 15 amino acids. The junction had 7 bases not matched to a gene; V was cut back by 5 bases and J by 1 base. CDR1 and CDR2 (germline): SEHNR, FQNEAQ (reference sequence).

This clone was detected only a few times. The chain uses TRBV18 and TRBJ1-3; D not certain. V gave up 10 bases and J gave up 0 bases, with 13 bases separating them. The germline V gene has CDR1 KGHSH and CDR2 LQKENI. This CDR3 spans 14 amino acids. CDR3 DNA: TGTGCCACCTCCGCGGACTCCTCTGGAAACACCATATATTTT. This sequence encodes CATSADSSGNTIYF.

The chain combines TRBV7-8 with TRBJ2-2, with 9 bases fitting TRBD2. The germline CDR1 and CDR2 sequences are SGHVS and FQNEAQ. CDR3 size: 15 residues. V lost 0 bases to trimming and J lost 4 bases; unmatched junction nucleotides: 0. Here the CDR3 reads CASSLASGSTGELFF. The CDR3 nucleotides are TGTGCCAGCAGCTTAGCTAGCGGGAGCACCGGGGAGCTGTTTTTT. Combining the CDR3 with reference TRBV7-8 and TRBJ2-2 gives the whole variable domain GAGVSQSPRYKVAKRGQDVALRCDPISGHVSLFWYQQALGQGPEFLTYFQNEAQLDKSGLPSDRFFAERPEGSVSTLKIQRTQQEDSAVYLCASSLASGSTGELFFGEGSRLTVL.

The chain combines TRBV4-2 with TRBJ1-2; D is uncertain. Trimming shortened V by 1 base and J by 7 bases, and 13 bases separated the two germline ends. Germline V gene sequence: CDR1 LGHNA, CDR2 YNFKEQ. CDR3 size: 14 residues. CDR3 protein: CASSQGGAVGGYTF. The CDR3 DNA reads TGTGCCAGCAGCCAAGGGGGTGCAGTTGGTGGCTACACCTTC.

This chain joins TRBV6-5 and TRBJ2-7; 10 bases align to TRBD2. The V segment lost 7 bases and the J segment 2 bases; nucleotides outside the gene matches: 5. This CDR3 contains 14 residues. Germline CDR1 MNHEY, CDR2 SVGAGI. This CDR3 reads CASNIAGGPYEQYV. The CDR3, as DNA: TGTGCCAGCAATATAGCGGGAGGTCCCTACGAGCAGTACGTC.

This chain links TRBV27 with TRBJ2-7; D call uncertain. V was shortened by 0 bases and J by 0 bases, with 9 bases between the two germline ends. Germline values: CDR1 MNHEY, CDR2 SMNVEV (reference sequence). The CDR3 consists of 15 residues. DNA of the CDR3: TGTGCCAGCAGTTTATCCAGCCGGCACTCCTACGAGCAGTACTTC. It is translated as CASSLSSRHSYEQYF.

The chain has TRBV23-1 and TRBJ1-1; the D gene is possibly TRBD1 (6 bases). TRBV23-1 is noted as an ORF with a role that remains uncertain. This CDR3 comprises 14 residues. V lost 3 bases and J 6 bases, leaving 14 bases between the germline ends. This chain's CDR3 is CASSHNEGGSEAFF. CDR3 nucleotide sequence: TGCGCCAGCAGTCATAATGAGGGGGGATCTGAAGCTTTCTTT.

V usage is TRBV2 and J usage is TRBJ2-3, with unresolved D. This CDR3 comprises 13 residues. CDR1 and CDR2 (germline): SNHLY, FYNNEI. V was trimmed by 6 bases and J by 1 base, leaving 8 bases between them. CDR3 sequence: CASSQRGTDTQYF. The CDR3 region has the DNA TGTGCCAGCAGCCAAAGGGGCACAGATACGCAGTATTTT.

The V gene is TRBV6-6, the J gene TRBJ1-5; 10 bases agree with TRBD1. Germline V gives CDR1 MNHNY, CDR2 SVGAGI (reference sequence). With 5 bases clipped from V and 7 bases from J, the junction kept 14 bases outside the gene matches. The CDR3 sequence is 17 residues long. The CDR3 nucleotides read TGTGCCAGCAGTCACCCAGATGGGACAGGGGCGGGACAGCCCCAGCATTTT. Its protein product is CASSHPDGTGAGQPQHF.

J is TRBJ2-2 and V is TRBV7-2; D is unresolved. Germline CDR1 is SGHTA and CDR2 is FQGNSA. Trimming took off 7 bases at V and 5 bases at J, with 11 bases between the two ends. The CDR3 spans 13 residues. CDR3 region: CASTPHLTGELFF. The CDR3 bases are TGTGCCAGCACCCCCCACTTGACCGGGGAGCTGTTTTTT.

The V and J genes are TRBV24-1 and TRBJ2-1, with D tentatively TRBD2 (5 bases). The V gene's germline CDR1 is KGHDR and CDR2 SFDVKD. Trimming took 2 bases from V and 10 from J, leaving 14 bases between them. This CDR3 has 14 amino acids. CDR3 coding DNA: TGTGCCACCAGTGATTCCCCCGGACCGGGGGAGCAGTTCTTC. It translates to CATSDSPGPGEQFF.

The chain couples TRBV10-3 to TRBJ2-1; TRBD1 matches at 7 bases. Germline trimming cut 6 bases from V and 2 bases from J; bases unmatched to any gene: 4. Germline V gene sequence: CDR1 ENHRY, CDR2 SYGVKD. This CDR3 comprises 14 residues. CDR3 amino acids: CAISAGGAYNEQFF. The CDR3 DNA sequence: TGTGCCATCAGCGCAGGGGGTGCCTACAATGAGCAGTTCTTC.

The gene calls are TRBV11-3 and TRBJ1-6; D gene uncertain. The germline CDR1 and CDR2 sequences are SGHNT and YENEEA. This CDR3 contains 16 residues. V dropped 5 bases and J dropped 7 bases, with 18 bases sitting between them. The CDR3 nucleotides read TGTGCCAGCAGCCCCCTGTCCAGGTCCGAGAATTCACCCCTCCACTTT. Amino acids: CASSPLSRSENSPLHF.

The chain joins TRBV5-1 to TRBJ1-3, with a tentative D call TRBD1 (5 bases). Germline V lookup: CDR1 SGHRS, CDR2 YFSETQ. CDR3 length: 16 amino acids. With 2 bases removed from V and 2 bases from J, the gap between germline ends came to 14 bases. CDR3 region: CASSLPTGPAGNTIYF. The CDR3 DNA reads TGCGCCAGCAGCTTACCTACGGGGCCGGCTGGAAACACCATATATTTT. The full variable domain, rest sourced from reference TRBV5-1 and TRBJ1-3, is KAGVTQTPRYLIKTRGQQVTLSCSPISGHRSVSWYQQTPGQGLQFLFEYFSETQRNKGNFPGRFSGRQFSNSRSEMNVSTLELGDSALYLCASSLPTGPAGNTIYFGEGSWLTVV.

The CDR3 loop reads CASSSRGSNEQFF. The CDR3 DNA reads as TGTGCCAGCAGTTCCAGGGGGTCCAATGAGCAGTTCTTC. The V gene is TRBV6-6, the J gene TRBJ2-1, with 7 bases fitting TRBD1. Germline assignment: CDR1 MNHNY and CDR2 SVGAGI (reference sequence). V gave up 4 bases and J gave up 6 bases; unmatched junction bases: 3. The length of the CDR3 is 13 residues.